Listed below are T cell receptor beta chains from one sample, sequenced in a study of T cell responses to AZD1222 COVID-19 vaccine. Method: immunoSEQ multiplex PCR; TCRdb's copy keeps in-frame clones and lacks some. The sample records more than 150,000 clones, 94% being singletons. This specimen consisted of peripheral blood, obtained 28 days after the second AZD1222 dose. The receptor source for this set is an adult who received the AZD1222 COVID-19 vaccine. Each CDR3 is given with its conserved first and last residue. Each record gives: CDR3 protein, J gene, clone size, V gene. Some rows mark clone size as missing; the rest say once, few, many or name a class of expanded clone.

CASSFGSDLSGANVLTF	TRBJ2-6	NA	TRBV28
CASSQHPIGQGAYNEQFF	TRBJ2-1	NA	TRBV3-1/TRBV3-2
CASSPMTGTFAEAFF	TRBJ1-1	NA	TRBV6-5
CASSQGDTEAFF	TRBJ1-1	NA	TRBV4-1
CASSNGQGPAFF	TRBJ1-1	NA	TRBV7-9
CASSEAQGWQPQHF	TRBJ1-5	NA	TRBV2
CASSPGTGAYEQYF	TRBJ2-7	NA	TRBV18
CASSPQGAGNTIYF	TRBJ1-3	NA	TRBV16
CASSQWAGGRSNEQFF	TRBJ2-1	NA	TRBV28
CASTLSLGSYGYTF	TRBJ1-2	NA	TRBV28
CASTKDRTNTEAFF	TRBJ1-1	NA	TRBV7-8
CATSDRGHEQYF	TRBJ2-7	NA	TRBV15
CASSVDAGGVSNNEQFF	TRBJ2-1	NA	TRBV9
CASSVGTSGRDEQYF	TRBJ2-7	NA	TRBV9
CASSSKDRTVRMNTEAFF	TRBJ1-1	NA	TRBV19
CASSHRTGEEEKLFF	TRBJ1-4	NA	TRBV23-1
CASSHNLQGSTDTQYF	TRBJ2-3	NA	TRBV4-3
CASSLGVSGNTIYF	TRBJ1-3	NA	TRBV7-2
CASSLAVYADTQYF	TRBJ2-3	NA	TRBV5-6
CASSPSSGVMNTEAFF	TRBJ1-1	NA	TRBV9
CASSGGIQETQYF	TRBJ2-5	NA	TRBV10-1
CASSESTGDLPLHF	TRBJ1-6	NA	TRBV6-1
CASSRIGGANVLTF	TRBJ2-6	NA	TRBV4-1
CASSLSGGNSPLHF	TRBJ1-6	NA	TRBV7-3
CASSQGGGGELFF	TRBJ2-2	NA	TRBV3-1/TRBV3-2
CASSDREGINEQFF	TRBJ2-1	NA	TRBV10-2
CASSGGRTNSPLHF	TRBJ1-6	few	TRBV7-9
CASSSRDGGYGYTF	TRBJ1-2	NA	TRBV27
CASSLGSTEAFF	TRBJ1-1	NA	TRBV7-9
CASSRQGAGQPQHF	TRBJ1-5	NA	TRBV6-5
CASSQQMNTEAFF	TRBJ1-1	NA	TRBV19
CASSARGITEAFF	TRBJ1-1	NA	TRBV2
CASSTRPLLGDEQFF	TRBJ2-1	NA	TRBV28
CASGGSNYGYTF	TRBJ1-2	NA	TRBV12-3/TRBV12-4
CASIRDLHTGELFF	TRBJ2-2	NA	TRBV2
CASSPLTNTGELFF	TRBJ2-2	once	TRBV10-2
CASSSGTLNTEAFF	TRBJ1-1	NA	TRBV7-9
CATSSFLEVVPYEQYF	TRBJ2-7	NA	TRBV15
CASSLGGGLAYNEQFF	TRBJ2-1	NA	TRBV7-2
CASSKWGENTEAFF	TRBJ1-1	NA	TRBV21-1
CASSLRGWINIQYF	TRBJ2-4	NA	TRBV27
CASSSAVVTEAFF	TRBJ1-1	NA	TRBV5-1
CASSWGRQNTEAFF	TRBJ1-1	NA	TRBV19
CASSQIILTSRSYNEQFF	TRBJ2-1	NA	TRBV3-1/TRBV3-2
CAISADLLGNEQFF	TRBJ2-1	NA	TRBV10-3
CASKGWSQINSPLHF	TRBJ1-6	NA	TRBV19
CASSLVGTEVSGNTIYF	TRBJ1-3	NA	TRBV5-5
CSVQGTPPGANVLTF	TRBJ2-6	NA	TRBV29-1
CASARTFQETQYF	TRBJ2-5	NA	TRBV9
CASSFEVPETQYF	TRBJ2-5	once	TRBV7-9
CASSPTRAAYTEAFF	TRBJ1-1	NA	TRBV7-7
CASTQRNTEAFF	TRBJ1-1	NA	TRBV19
CATSDSLVSGGASGVGELFF	TRBJ2-2	NA	TRBV24-1
CASSIGLGEQYF	TRBJ2-7	NA	TRBV19
CASSSGSRETQYF	TRBJ2-5	once	TRBV28